This T cell receptor (beta chain) is from a study of shared clonotypes between healthy human individuals. Germline V gives CDR1 LNHDA, CDR2 SQIVND (reference sequence). There are 16 residues in the CDR3. Trimming left V 3 bases short and J 0 bases short, with 12 bases between. Sequencing used immunoSEQ multiplex PCR; TCRdb keeps in-frame clones, though not all of them. Seen here are some 2,000,000 clones, about 94% observed once, and the top ten hold approximately 0.13%. This chain uses TRBV19 with TRBJ2-4; D is unresolved. The sequenced sample was naive CD4+ T cells sorted from blood. Sample subset: CD45RA+ positively selected. This sequence originates from a man younger than 35 in good health. The CDR3 loop reads CASSIPAGVAKNIQYF. The CDR3 DNA follows: TGTGCCAGTAGTATCCCTGCAGGCGTAGCCAAAAACATTCAGTACTTC.